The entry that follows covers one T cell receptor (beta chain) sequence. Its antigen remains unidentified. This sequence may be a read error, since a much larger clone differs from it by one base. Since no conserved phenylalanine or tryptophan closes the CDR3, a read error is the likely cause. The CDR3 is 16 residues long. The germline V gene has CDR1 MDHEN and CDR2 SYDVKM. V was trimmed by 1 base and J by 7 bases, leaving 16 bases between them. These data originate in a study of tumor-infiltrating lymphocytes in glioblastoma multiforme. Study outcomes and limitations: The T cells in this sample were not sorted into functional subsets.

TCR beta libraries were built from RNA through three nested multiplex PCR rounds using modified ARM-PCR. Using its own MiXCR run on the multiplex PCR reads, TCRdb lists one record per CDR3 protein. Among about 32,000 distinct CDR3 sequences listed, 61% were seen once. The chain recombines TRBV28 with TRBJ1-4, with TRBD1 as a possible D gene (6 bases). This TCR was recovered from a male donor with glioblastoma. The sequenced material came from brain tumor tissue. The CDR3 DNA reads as TGTGCCAGCAGTTTATCGACCCGGGGGCGGGGTGAAAAACTGTTTATT. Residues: CASSLSTRGRGEKLFI.